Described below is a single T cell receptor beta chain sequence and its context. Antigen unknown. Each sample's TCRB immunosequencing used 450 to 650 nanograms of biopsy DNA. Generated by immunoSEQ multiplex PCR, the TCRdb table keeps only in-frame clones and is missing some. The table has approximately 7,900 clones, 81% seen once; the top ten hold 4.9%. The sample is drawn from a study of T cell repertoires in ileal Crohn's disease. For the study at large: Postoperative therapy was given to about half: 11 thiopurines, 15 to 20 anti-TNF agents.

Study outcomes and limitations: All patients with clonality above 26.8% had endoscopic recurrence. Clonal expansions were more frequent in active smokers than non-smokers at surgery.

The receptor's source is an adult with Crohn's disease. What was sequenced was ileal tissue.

CDR3 protein: CASSSRGLMDTQYF. CDR3 nucleotides: TGCGCCAGCAGCTCGCGGGGGCTTATGGATACGCAGTATTTT. The chain uses TRBV5-1 and TRBJ2-3, with D tentatively TRBD2 (7 bases). The germline gives CDR1 SGHRS, CDR2 YFSETQ. V lost 3 bases and J 6 bases, leaving 14 bases between the germline ends. This CDR3 has 14 residues.